This TCR beta chain originates from a study of beta chain features in type 1 diabetes. Reverse transcribing all isolated RNA meant expressed TCRB transcripts were sequenced. Assay: immunoSEQ multiplex PCR; the TCRdb copy retains only in-frame clones and omits some. Here the sample spans 200,000 to 300,000 clones, roughly 30% being singletons. Germline-derived CDR1 and CDR2 are GTSNPN and SVGIG (reference sequence). V lost 7 bases, J lost 0 bases, and 9 bases lay in between. The CDR3 length is 12 residues. The sequencing sample was made of central memory CD4+ T cells from blood. The V call is TRBV30, the J call TRBJ1-1; the D is unclear. The source is a man aged 25-45 years in good health. The CDR3 DNA is TGTGCCTCTGCGCGCATGAACACTGAAGCTTTCTTT. This gives the protein CASARMNTEAFF.